This T cell receptor beta chain was identified during a study of blood T cell repertoires in COVID-19. The wider study: Researchers got acute and convalescent COVID-19 samples from the United States, Italy and Spain.

Note on this clone: The same CDR3 is also encoded by other DNA sequences in this sample.

Participants spanned ages about 18 to 100 years and resided in about 24 US areas. Clones were read by immunoSEQ multiplex PCR, and TCRdb kept only the in-frame ones, dropping some. The sample lists roughly 520,000 clones; roughly 90% were seen once. The CDR3 extends over 14 amino acids. V lost 2 bases, J lost 5 bases, and 5 bases stayed unmatched. Per the germline V gene, CDR1 is MNHNS and CDR2 is SASEGT. Material: PBMCs or T cells enriched from blood (not recorded which). The source of this sequence is a middle-aged woman who had recovered from COVID-19. The rearrangement uses TRBV6-1 and TRBJ2-5; TRBD2 matches at 7 bases. CDR3 nucleotide sequence: TGTGCCAGCAGTGAAACATGGGGGGGTGAGACCCAGTACTTC. Amino acids: CASSETWGGETQYF.